These T cell receptor beta chains were read from a single sample in a study of cytomegalovirus exposure and HLA in healthy donors. The data were produced by immunoSEQ multiplex PCR, yet TCRdb's version contains in-frame clones alone and is incomplete. Of 160,000 or so clones listed, roughly 87% are singletons. Specimen: PBMCs. Every receptor here comes from a man between 45 and 60 years old in good health and CMV-seropositive. Each CDR3 is given with its conserved first and last residue. A D gene is named only where the DNA matches it firmly.

D	V	J	CDR3
-	TRBV7-2	TRBJ1-5	CASSLGWQAHQPQHF
-	TRBV6-1	TRBJ2-4	CASSEKWGGADIQYF
TRBD1	TRBV2	TRBJ1-5	CASRKPGQGFRQPQHF
-	TRBV4-1	TRBJ2-1	CASSQEAADNEQFF
TRBD1	TRBV9	TRBJ2-3	CASSGNKGTGGTDTQYF
-	TRBV28	TRBJ1-5	CASRNTEYNQPQHF
-	TRBV9	TRBJ1-4	CASSVENYPLDGPGDEKLFF
-	TRBV21-1	TRBJ2-5	CASSKGQVGRETQYF
TRBD2	TRBV29-1	TRBJ2-1	CSAVTGRNNEQFF
-	TRBV6-1	TRBJ1-2	CASSEFTGPNYGYTF
TRBD2	TRBV30	TRBJ2-7	CAYRDYLYEQYF
TRBD1	TRBV19	TRBJ2-1	CASRAQGVGLFLF
-	TRBV5-1	TRBJ2-1	CASSHGHRDNEQFF
TRBD2	TRBV5-1	TRBJ2-1	CASSWNAGGLSYNEQFF
TRBD1	TRBV30	TRBJ1-2	CAWSVTLGQLYGYTF
-	TRBV4-3	TRBJ2-7	CASSQGSTTGYEQYF
TRBD1	TRBV6-1	TRBJ2-7	CANVSGTGGYEQYF
-	TRBV9	TRBJ2-5	CASSVGQGSGETQYF
-	TRBV7-2	TRBJ1-2	CASSLGGRDGYTF
-	TRBV9	TRBJ1-2	CASSVDTGLGYGYTF
-	TRBV28	TRBJ2-1	CASSQGEQFF
-	TRBV27	TRBJ2-2	CASSFKGANTGELFF
TRBD1	TRBV13	TRBJ2-7	CASSLRDRGGIRLGYEQYF
TRBD1	TRBV25-1	TRBJ2-2	CASSDSLGQGAAGELFF
-	TRBV11-2	TRBJ1-5	CASSLDQGQPQHF
TRBD1	TRBV6-5	TRBJ2-1	CASSYSPGQSYNEQFF
-	TRBV10-1	TRBJ2-3	CASSEGSTDTQYF
-	TRBV28	TRBJ2-1	CASSYREQFF
-	TRBV7-9	TRBJ2-5	CASSFERQETQYF
TRBD1	TRBV19	TRBJ1-6	CASSIGQGISPLHF
-	TRBV10-3	TRBJ2-5	CAISESTGQETQYF
-	TRBV28	TRBJ2-2	CASRLSQGIGELFF
TRBD1	TRBV4-3	TRBJ1-1	CASSQGTGVNTEAFF
-	TRBV9	TRBJ2-5	CASSVGDGIPETQYF
-	TRBV6-5	TRBJ2-4	CASTNLAKNIQYF
-	TRBV10-3	TRBJ1-4	CAIRAPNEKLFF
TRBD1	TRBV7-8	TRBJ1-2	CASSWDSSYGYTF
TRBD2	TRBV7-2	TRBJ2-3	CASSSGTRGVDTQYF
-	TRBV18	TRBJ2-1	CASSPPGGAYNEQFF
TRBD2	TRBV30	TRBJ2-1	CVWSVGLGNEQFF
TRBD1	TRBV4-2	-	CASSQEYRGSYEQYF